A single sample gave rise to the 27 T cell receptor beta chains below, sequenced in a study of cytomegalovirus exposure and HLA in healthy donors. The PCR contained 60 Vbeta and 13 Jbeta primers. Measured with immunoSEQ multiplex PCR; TCRdb has only the in-frame clones, and not every one. This table has 150,000 to 200,000 clones, 84% appearing once. The sequenced material came from PBMCs. The receptors were gathered from a girl between 2 and 10 years old in good health and CMV-seropositive.

The V call is TRBV27, the J call TRBJ2-6; D gene ambiguous. V was trimmed by 5 bases and J by 3 bases, leaving 11 bases between them. Germline assignment: CDR1 MNHEY and CDR2 SMNVEV (reference sequence). This CDR3 is 15 amino acids long. The DNA for the CDR3 is TGTGCCAGCAGTCCCGTTCGTCTTGGGGCCAACGTCCTGACTTTC. The encoded protein is CASSPVRLGANVLTF. The full variable domain, in which reference TRBV27 and TRBJ2-6 provide the parts outside the CDR3, is EAQVTQNPRYLITVTGKKLTVTCSQNMNHEYMSWYRQDPGLGLRQIYYSMNVEVTDKGDVPEGYKVSRKEKRNFPLILESPSPNQTSLYFCASSPVRLGANVLTFGAGSRLTVL.

This clone appeared once. V and J are TRBV28 and TRBJ1-6, with 8 bases lining up with TRBD1. The ends lost 3 bases at V and 10 bases at J; junction bases unmatched: 5. CDR3 length: 14 amino acids. Germline V lookup: CDR1 MDHEN, CDR2 SYDVKM. CDR3 sequence (DNA): TGTGCCAGCAGTTTGGGCCAGGGGGCCTCACCCCTCCACTTT. Protein: CASSLGQGASPLHF.

This chain links TRBV27 with TRBJ1-2; D is unclear. The CDR3 is made up of 16 amino acids. The germline gives CDR1 MNHEY, CDR2 SMNVEV (reference sequence). V was cut by 0 bases and J by 5 bases, with 16 bases left in between. CDR3 residues: CASSLSRVATLYGYTF. Here the CDR3 DNA reads TGTGCCAGCAGTTTATCACGGGTGGCGACCCTTTATGGCTACACCTTC.

The chain has TRBV2 and TRBJ1-5, with 8 bases aligning to TRBD1. Germline V CDR1 and CDR2: SNHLY, FYNNEI. V gave up 6 bases and J gave up 4 bases; unmatched junction bases: 8. CDR3 size: 15 residues. CDR3 sequence reads: CASRGGQALNQPQHF. The CDR3 nucleotides read TGTGCCAGCAGGGGGGGACAGGCCTTAAATCAGCCCCAGCATTTT. Together with reference TRBV2 and TRBJ1-5, the CDR3 gives the full variable domain: EPEVTQTPSHQVTQMGQEVILRCVPISNHLYFYWYRQILGQKVEFLVSFYNNEISEKSEIFDDQFSVERPDGSNFTLKIRSTKLEDSAMYFCASRGGQALNQPQHFGDGTRLSIL.

This chain connects TRBV5-1 to TRBJ2-1, with a weak D call TRBD2 (5 bases). Germline V gene data show CDR1 as SGHRS and CDR2 as YFSETQ. Between the trimmed V and J ends, which lost 2 bases and 4 bases, there was a span of 10 bases. CDR3 length equals 14 residues. The CDR3 coding sequence is TGCGCCAGCAGCTTTGACGGACTTTACAATGAGCAGTTCTTC. Its translation: CASSFDGLYNEQFF.

V gene TRBV21-1 combines with J gene TRBJ1-1; the table gives TRBD1 as D, unverified against the DNA. TRBV21-1 is classified as a pseudogene. The CDR3 has 15 amino acids. The CDR3 coding sequence is TGTGCCAGCAGCGAAACCGGGACAGGAACTCCTGAAGCTTTCTTT. Protein product: CASSETGTGTPEAFF.

This clone has just one count. The V gene is TRBV7-6, the J gene TRBJ1-2; D uncertain. The germline CDR1 and CDR2 sequences are SGHVS and FNYEAQ. The germline V and J ends were trimmed by 5 bases and 2 bases, with 12 bases remaining between them. The CDR3 runs to 14 residues. The CDR3 region is CASSPTTGNYGYTF. The CDR3 DNA sequence: TGTGCCAGCAGCCCGACGACGGGAAACTATGGCTACACCTTC.

The gene calls are TRBV19 and TRBJ2-1, with TRBD2 matching over 13 bases. The CDR3 spans 16 residues. Germline trimming cut 5 bases from V and 9 bases from J; bases unmatched to any gene: 10. Germline CDR1 is LNHDA and CDR2 is SQIVND (reference sequence). The CDR3 DNA sequence: TGTGCCAGTAGTGCTTTACTAGCGGGGGGGCGTGGTGAGCAGTTCTTC. Translating it yields CASSALLAGGRGEQFF. The whole variable domain, filled in from reference TRBV19 and TRBJ2-1, reads DGGITQSPKYLFRKEGQNVTLSCEQNLNHDAMYWYRQDPGQGLRLIYYSQIVNDFQKGDIAEGYSVSREKKESFPLTVTSAQKNPTAFYLCASSALLAGGRGEQFFGPGTRLTVL.

The rearrangement joins TRBV28 to TRBJ1-5; 7 bases align to TRBD1. Germline V CDR1 and CDR2: MDHEN, SYDVKM. J gave up 7 bases and V 5 bases, and 11 bases lay outside the gene matches. CDR3 length: 15 residues. The CDR3 DNA reads TGTGCCAGCAGTCGGCGGGACAGCCTCAAACAGCCCCAGCATTTT. Residues: CASSRRDSLKQPQHF.

This clone has just a few counts. The chain joins TRBV5-4 to TRBJ1-1; D may be TRBD1 (5 bases). Germline-derived CDR1 and CDR2 are SGHNT and YYREEE (reference sequence). Trimming left V 2 bases short and J 4 bases short, with 9 bases between. The CDR3 loop spans 13 amino acids. CDR3 sequence reads: CASSFPRATEAFF. In DNA form, the CDR3 reads TGTGCCAGCAGCTTTCCCAGGGCCACTGAAGCTTTCTTT. The variable domain in full, with the rest retrieved from reference TRBV5-4 and TRBJ1-1, is ETGVTQSPTHLIKTRGQQVTLRCSSQSGHNTVSWYQQALGQGPQFIFQYYREEENGRGNFPPRFSGLQFPNYSSELNVNALELDDSALYLCASSFPRATEAFFGQGTRLTVV.

The chain uses TRBV2 and TRBJ2-3; 7 bases line up with TRBD1. V lost 4 bases and J lost 4; bases outside the gene matches: 11. Germline CDR1 SNHLY, CDR2 FYNNEI. CDR3 size: 16 residues. CDR3 in amino acids: CASSVLTGMRPDTQYF. CDR3 bases: TGTGCCAGCAGTGTACTGACAGGGATGCGGCCAGATACGCAGTATTTT.

This clone has more than one count but fewer than ten. The V gene is TRBV6-1, the J gene TRBJ2-1, with a possible D match to TRBD2 (7 bases). V was pared by 2 bases and J by 7 bases, with 18 bases between. The CDR3 contains 16 residues. The germline gives CDR1 MNHNS, CDR2 SASEGT. CDR3 coding DNA: TGTGCCAGCAGTGAATTGGGGGGGCCCGTGTCTAATGAGCAGTTCTTC. This translates into CASSELGGPVSNEQFF.

The chain carries TRBV6-6 and TRBJ2-1; maybe TRBD2 (5 bases). V lost 7 bases, J lost 8 bases, and 15 bases lay in between. This CDR3 contains 13 residues. CDR1 is MNHNY, CDR2 SVGAGI, per germline (reference sequence). The CDR3 is CASISVGVDEQFF. The CDR3 DNA reads TGTGCCAGCATTTCTGTGGGAGTGGATGAGCAGTTCTTC.

The J gene is TRBJ1-5, the V gene TRBV28; D remains unclear. CDR1 and CDR2 from the germline V gene are MDHEN and SYDVKM. There are 14 residues in the CDR3. V dropped 3 bases and J dropped 4 bases, with 10 bases sitting between them. CDR3 sequence (DNA): TGTGCCAGCAGTTTTCCGCGGGTTAATCAGCCCCAGCATTTT. Translating gives CASSFPRVNQPQHF.

The chain uses TRBV5-4 and TRBJ2-3, with unresolved D. With 2 bases removed from V and 4 bases from J, the gap between germline ends came to 14 bases. CDR1 is SGHNT and CDR2 is YYREEE in the germline V gene (reference sequence). The CDR3 is made up of 15 amino acids. The CDR3 loop reads CASSLLDMMADTQYF. The CDR3 bases are TGTGCCAGCAGCTTATTAGATATGATGGCAGATACGCAGTATTTT.

This chain links TRBV9 with TRBJ2-2; D may be TRBD1 (6 bases). Germline-derived CDR1 and CDR2 are SGDLS and YYNGEE. CDR3 length: 14 residues. V was shortened by 3 bases and J by 5 bases, with 11 bases between the two germline ends. The CDR3 spells CASSDRVWTGELFF. The CDR3 nucleotides read TGTGCCAGCAGCGACAGGGTCTGGACCGGGGAGCTGTTTTTT.

This chain links TRBV29-1 with TRBJ2-3, with a tentative D call TRBD1 (7 bases). This CDR3 contains 13 residues. Germline lookup yields CDR1 SQVTM and CDR2 ANQGSEA. V was trimmed by 7 bases and J by 2 bases, leaving 13 bases between them. The CDR3 coding sequence is TGCAGCGCCAGGGGGGCTCCCACAGATACGCAGTATTTT. Translated: CSARGAPTDTQYF.

This clone was recorded only once. V is TRBV19 and J is TRBJ2-3; TRBD2 might be the D (5 bases). Germline CDR1 LNHDA, CDR2 SQIVND (reference sequence). The germline V and J ends were trimmed by 6 bases and 4 bases, with 17 bases remaining between them. The CDR3 contains 15 residues. The CDR3 DNA reads TGTGCCAGTAGATCCACTCAGGTTAGCGCAGATACGCAGTATTTT. Its translation: CASRSTQVSADTQYF.

The V call is TRBV27, the J call TRBJ2-7; the match to TRBD1 covers 8 bases. The V and J ends lost 6 bases and 4 bases, in that order; junction bases with no gene match: 8. The CDR3 loop spans 14 amino acids. The V gene's germline CDR1 is MNHEY and CDR2 SMNVEV (reference sequence). The CDR3 coding sequence is TGTGCCAGCAGGCAGACAGGGGCTGCATACGAGCAGTACTTC. It yields the protein CASRQTGAAYEQYF.

The genes are TRBV5-1 and TRBJ1-1; D gene uncertain. Germline loops: CDR1 SGHRS, CDR2 YFSETQ. The V end was cut by 3 bases, the J end by 1 base, with 7 bases between. The CDR3 has 13 amino acids. CDR3 protein: CASSSPGNTEAFF. The CDR3, as DNA: TGCGCCAGCAGCTCCCCGGGGAACACTGAAGCTTTCTTT.

This clone was seen a handful of times. V is TRBV6-6 and J is TRBJ1-1; 9 bases fit TRBD1. This CDR3 has 14 amino acids. From germline, CDR1 is MNHNY and CDR2 SVGAGI (reference sequence). Trimming cost V 2 bases and J 3 bases; bases outside gene matches: 1. CDR3 sequence (DNA): TGTGCCAGCAGTTACAGACAGGGGGACACTGAAGCTTTCTTT. It translates to CASSYRQGDTEAFF.

J is TRBJ2-4 and V is TRBV4-2; possible D gene TRBD2, 6 bases. In germline, CDR1 is LGHNA, CDR2 YNFKEQ. Trimming took 8 bases from V and 6 from J, leaving 11 bases between them. CDR3 length equals 12 residues. The CDR3 bases are TGTGCCAGCGGGGCGGAGGGAAACATTCAGTACTTC. This encodes CASGAEGNIQYF.

The J gene is TRBJ1-2, the V gene TRBV5-1; 10 nucleotides match TRBD1. Unmatched junction bases numbered 6, after V lost 3 bases and J lost 4 bases. CDR1 SGHRS and CDR2 YFSETQ come from the germline V gene. The CDR3 covers 15 residues. Here the CDR3 reads CASSSRQGAGYGYTF. The CDR3 DNA sequence: TGCGCCAGCAGCTCAAGACAGGGGGCTGGCTATGGCTACACCTTC.

The chain uses TRBV7-2 and TRBJ2-5, with a possible D match to TRBD2 (6 bases). The CDR3 totals 13 residues. CDR1 and CDR2 from the germline V gene are SGHTA and FQGNSA. Trimming pared 5 bases from V and 3 bases from J, leaving 10 bases between. CDR3 sequence: CASSPGLEETQYF. The CDR3 DNA is TGTGCCAGCAGCCCGGGACTGGAAGAGACCCAGTACTTC.

This clone was detected once. The chain has TRBV18 and TRBJ1-1, with 9 bases identical to TRBD1. The J segment lost 1 base and the V segment lost 5 bases, leaving 2 bases of the junction unmatched. Germline-derived CDR1 and CDR2 are KGHSH and LQKENI. CDR3 length equals 14 residues. CDR3 in DNA: TGTGCCAGCTCAGTACAGGGGGCGAACACTGAAGCTTTCTTT. Protein: CASSVQGANTEAFF.

CDR3 protein: CASSVVEGTEAFF. The CDR3 bases are TGTGCCAGCAGCGTAGTTGAGGGCACTGAAGCTTTCTTT. The genes are TRBV9 and TRBJ1-1; D gene ambiguous. Between the trimmed V and J ends, which lost 0 bases and 4 bases, there was a span of 7 bases. The CDR3 sequence is 13 residues long. Germline CDR1 and CDR2: SGDLS and YYNGEE.

The rearrangement joins TRBV19 to TRBJ1-2; 9 positions match TRBD1. The CDR3 is 14 amino acids. V was pared by 5 bases and J by 8 bases, with 9 bases of the junction left unmatched. Germline V lookup: CDR1 LNHDA, CDR2 SQIVND (reference sequence). CDR3 in DNA: TGTGCCAGTAGTTCGCAGGGACAGGGTGGAGGCTACACCTTC. The encoded protein is CASSSQGQGGGYTF.